Listed below are T cell receptor beta chains from one sample, sequenced in a study of shared clonotypes between healthy human individuals. Generated by immunoSEQ multiplex PCR, the TCRdb table keeps only in-frame clones and is missing some. Of roughly 2 million clones listed, approximately 96% are singletons. The sample consisted of naive CD4+ T cells sorted from blood. These receptors originate from a young man in good health. Each CDR3 is given with its conserved first and last residue. The order of the fields is V gene, J gene, clone size, D gene, CDR3 protein, CDR3 DNA. The D gene is left open where the match is weak. Size tells how often a clone was seen (once, few, many) or the class of an expanded clone, and some rows leave it out.

V gene: TRBV14; J gene: TRBJ1-3; clone size: NA; D gene: NA; CDR3 protein: CATSDQATSGNTIYF; CDR3 DNA: TGTGCAACCTCGGACCAAGCCACCTCTGGAAACACCATATATTTT
V gene: TRBV7-7; J gene: TRBJ2-1; clone size: NA; D gene: NA; CDR3 protein: CASSSERGFEQFF; CDR3 DNA: TGTGCTAGCAGCTCAGAAAGGGGTTTCGAGCAGTTCTTC
V gene: TRBV6-5; J gene: TRBJ2-5; clone size: NA; D gene: NA; CDR3 protein: CASSYSSEGQTQYF; CDR3 DNA: TGTGCCAGCAGTTACTCGTCCGAGGGGCAGACCCAGTACTTC
V gene: TRBV6-5; J gene: TRBJ2-1; clone size: once; D gene: NA; CDR3 protein: CASSLHGQGKQFF; CDR3 DNA: TGTGCCAGCAGTTTACATGGTCAGGGGAAGCAGTTCTTC
V gene: TRBV5-1; J gene: TRBJ2-3; clone size: NA; D gene: NA; CDR3 protein: CASSTDSPDTQYF; CDR3 DNA: TGCGCCAGCAGCACGGACAGCCCAGATACGCAGTATTTT
V gene: TRBV19; J gene: TRBJ2-7; clone size: once; D gene: NA; CDR3 protein: CASSEGYEQYF; CDR3 DNA: TGTGCCAGTAGTGAGGGCTACGAGCAGTACTTC
V gene: TRBV5-1; J gene: TRBJ1-4; clone size: NA; D gene: NA; CDR3 protein: CASSLALGNEKLFF; CDR3 DNA: TGCGCCAGCAGCTTGGCCTTGGGTAATGAAAAACTGTTTTTT
V gene: TRBV10-3; J gene: TRBJ1-3; clone size: NA; D gene: NA; CDR3 protein: CAISGTLGPSGNTIYF; CDR3 DNA: TGTGCCATCAGTGGGACCCTTGGGCCCTCTGGAAACACCATATATTTT
V gene: TRBV4-1; J gene: TRBJ1-1; clone size: NA; D gene: NA; CDR3 protein: CASSQDQRRGNTEAFF; CDR3 DNA: TGCGCCAGCAGCCAAGACCAGCGACGTGGGAACACTGAAGCTTTCTTT
V gene: TRBV14; J gene: TRBJ2-3; clone size: once; D gene: NA; CDR3 protein: CASSHRTLQSQYF; CDR3 DNA: TGTGCCAGCAGCCACCGGACTCTCCAATCGCAGTATTTT
V gene: TRBV7-2; J gene: TRBJ2-6; clone size: NA; D gene: TRBD1; CDR3 protein: CASSTQTGYPGANVLTF; CDR3 DNA: TGTGCCAGCAGCACCCAGACAGGGTATCCTGGGGCCAACGTCCTGACTTTC
V gene: TRBV6-1; J gene: TRBJ1-3; clone size: NA; D gene: NA; CDR3 protein: CASSVDGNTIYF; CDR3 DNA: TGTGCCAGCAGTGTTGATGGAAACACCATATATTTT
V gene: TRBV19; J gene: TRBJ2-2; clone size: NA; D gene: TRBD1; CDR3 protein: CASSPGQANTGELFF; CDR3 DNA: TGTGCCAGTAGTCCGGGACAGGCGAACACCGGGGAGCTGTTTTTT
V gene: TRBV6-1; J gene: TRBJ2-2; clone size: NA; D gene: NA; CDR3 protein: CASSERAGWTGELFF; CDR3 DNA: TGTGCCAGCAGTGAACGCGCAGGTTGGACCGGGGAGCTGTTTTTT
V gene: TRBV6-6; J gene: TRBJ2-2; clone size: NA; D gene: NA; CDR3 protein: CASKTQDGTTGELFF; CDR3 DNA: TGTGCCAGCAAGACGCAGGATGGCACCACCGGGGAGCTGTTTTTT
V gene: TRBV18; J gene: TRBJ1-5; clone size: NA; D gene: TRBD1; CDR3 protein: CASSPPGTGRGNQPQHF; CDR3 DNA: TGTGCCAGCTCACCCCCCGGGACAGGGAGAGGCAATCAGCCCCAGCATTTT
V gene: TRBV4-1; J gene: TRBJ2-4; clone size: NA; D gene: TRBD2; CDR3 protein: CASSPGLAGGHSKNIQYF; CDR3 DNA: TGCGCCAGCAGCCCCGGACTAGCGGGGGGGCATTCGAAAAACATTCAGTACTTC
V gene: TRBV28; J gene: TRBJ1-5; clone size: NA; D gene: NA; CDR3 protein: CASGPLGVSNQPQHF; CDR3 DNA: TGTGCCAGCGGACCCCTGGGGGTCTCCAATCAGCCCCAGCATTTT
V gene: TRBV5-1; J gene: TRBJ1-1; clone size: NA; D gene: NA; CDR3 protein: CASSLEAALTEAFF; CDR3 DNA: TGCGCCAGCAGCTTGGAAGCCGCTCTTACTGAAGCTTTCTTT
V gene: TRBV25-1; J gene: TRBJ2-3; clone size: NA; D gene: TRBD2; CDR3 protein: CASSGEGGSGGSRDTQYF; CDR3 DNA: TGTGCCAGCAGTGGGGAAGGAGGTAGCGGGGGTTCCAGAGATACGCAGTATTTT
V gene: TRBV27; J gene: TRBJ1-1; clone size: NA; D gene: NA; CDR3 protein: CASSPTGRSTEAFF; CDR3 DNA: TGTGCCAGCAGTCCCACAGGGAGGAGCACTGAAGCTTTCTTT
V gene: TRBV19; J gene: TRBJ2-7; clone size: once; D gene: TRBD2; CDR3 protein: CASSFGLAGAPSYEQYF; CDR3 DNA: TGTGCCAGTAGTTTTGGACTAGCGGGGGCCCCCTCCTACGAGCAGTACTTC
V gene: TRBV7-2; J gene: TRBJ1-2; clone size: NA; D gene: NA; CDR3 protein: CASSLLTQTNYGYTF; CDR3 DNA: TGTGCCAGCAGCTTATTAACACAGACTAACTATGGCTACACCTTC
V gene: TRBV5-4; J gene: TRBJ2-7; clone size: once; D gene: TRBD1; CDR3 protein: CASSPPGGSSYEQYF; CDR3 DNA: TGTGCCAGCAGCCCCCCAGGGGGAAGCTCCTACGAGCAGTACTTC
V gene: TRBV7-8; J gene: TRBJ2-7; clone size: NA; D gene: TRBD2; CDR3 protein: CASSPPRLAAYEQYF; CDR3 DNA: TGTGCCAGCAGTCCGCCGAGACTAGCGGCCTACGAGCAGTACTTC
V gene: TRBV6-5; J gene: TRBJ1-2; clone size: NA; D gene: NA; CDR3 protein: CASSRTGATHYGYTF; CDR3 DNA: TGTGCCAGCAGTCGTACAGGCGCGACACACTATGGCTACACCTTC